These 9 T cell receptor beta chains originate from one sample sequenced in a study of T cells in women clearing cervical HPV infection. Profiled with immunoSEQ multiplex PCR; TCRdb holds only in-frame clones, not every one. The listing records 20,000 or so clones. The sample taken for sequencing was blood buffy coat. Receptors were obtained from a woman aged 18 to 75 with a cervical HPV16 infection that either progressed to CIN3+ or cleared (not recorded which).

By frequency, this clone is medium-sized. The read ends 3 residues before the CDR3 terminus; that terminus is restored from the germline J gene. The gene calls are TRBV18 and TRBJ2-1, with 9 bases aligning to TRBD2. This CDR3 spans 15 amino acids. Trimming at V came to 8 bases and at J to 5 bases, leaving 10 bases not matched to a gene. CDR1 is KGHSH and CDR2 is LQKENI in the germline V gene. Partial CDR3 DNA: TGTGCCAGCCGCCGAGTAGCGGGAGACGACAATGAG. Translation: CASRRVAGDDNE. The complete CDR3 reads CASRRVAGDDNEQFF.

The CDR3 sequence: CASSIGGAGNEKLFF. Partial CDR3 DNA: TGCGCCAGCAGCATAGGGGGCGCGGGTAATGAAAAA. The chain is built from TRBV5-1 and TRBJ1-4; TRBD1 matches 7 bases. The read ends 3 residues before the CDR3 terminus; that terminus is restored from the germline J gene. The CDR3 runs 15 residues. With 4 bases clipped from V and 4 bases from J, the junction kept 7 bases outside the gene matches. Germline CDR1 is SGHRS and CDR2 is YFSETQ.

Details on this clone: The read is 3 residues too short to cover the CDR3 end, so that end is filled in from the germline J gene. This sequence joins TRBV29-1 and TRBJ1-1; D not resolved. Per the germline V gene, CDR1 is SQVTM and CDR2 is ANQGSEA. The length of the CDR3 is 13 residues. Trimming stripped 3 bases from V and 0 bases from J, with 8 bases between. The part of the CDR3 DNA that was read is TGCAGCGTTGAGTACAGCATGAACACTGAA. Translation: CSVEYSMNTE. The whole CDR3 is CSVEYSMNTEAFF.

Note on this clone: The read ends 3 residues before the CDR3 terminus; that terminus is restored from the germline J gene. The V call is TRBV7-9, the J call TRBJ2-1; D not resolved. The ends were cut back, 1 base at V and 7 bases at J, with 5 bases in the middle. The germline gives CDR1 SEHNR, CDR2 FQNEAQ (reference sequence). This CDR3 region has 12 residues. The sequenced part of the CDR3 DNA is TGTGCCAGCAGCTTAGTAGGGAATGAG. Its protein is CASSLVGNE. The entire CDR3 reads CASSLVGNEQFF.

Worth noting for this clone: The read terminates 3 residues before the CDR3 end, so the remaining end is supplied by the germline J gene. The chain combines TRBV20-1 with TRBJ2-3, with TRBD2 identical over 11 bases. CDR1 is DFQATT and CDR2 is SNEGSKA in the germline V gene (reference sequence). This CDR3 is built from 13 residues. The junction had 6 bases not matched to a gene; V was cut back by 8 bases and J by 5 bases. CDR3 residues: CSFIAGGRDTQYF. The covered CDR3 bases are TGCAGTTTTATAGCGGGAGGGCGAGATACG.

Of note for this clone: The read ends 3 residues shy of where the CDR3 ends; the end is completed using the germline J gene. The chain links TRBV28 to TRBJ2-7, with D unclear. Germline assignment: CDR1 MDHEN and CDR2 SYDVKM. V was pared by 6 bases and J by 1 base, with 22 bases between. The CDR3 consists of 17 residues. CDR3 region: CASSTLKRLGISYEQYF. The covered CDR3 bases are TGTGCCAGCAGCACCCTCAAGAGGCTAGGTATATCCTACGAG. Looking up the rest from reference TRBV28 and TRBJ2-7 gives the full variable domain: DVKVTQSSRYLVKRTGEKVFLECVQDMDHENMFWYRQDPGLGLRLIYFSYDVKMKEKGDIPEGYSVSREKKERFSLILESASTNQTSMYLCASSTLKRLGISYEQYFGPGTRLTVT.

About this clone: With the read ending 3 residues before the CDR3 end, the germline J gene is used to fill in that end. The chain couples TRBV10-3 to TRBJ2-1, with TRBD1 as a possible D gene (5 bases). CDR3 size: 12 residues. Germline V lookup: CDR1 ENHRY, CDR2 SYGVKD. Trimming took 6 bases from V and 8 from J, leaving 11 bases between them. The CDR3 bases that were read are TGTGCCATCAGACACGACAGAGATGAG. Translated: CAIRHDRDE. The CDR3, in full, reads CAIRHDRDEQFF.

A remark on this clone: The read stops 3 residues short of the end of the CDR3; the missing end is completed from the germline J gene. The chain recombines TRBV12-3 or TRBV12-4 with TRBJ2-1; 10 nucleotides line up with TRBD2. J gave up 0 bases and V 3 bases, and 5 bases lay outside the gene matches. The CDR3 has 17 amino acids. The CDR3 spells CASSFPSGGSSYNEQFF. The CDR3 DNA, read in part, is TGTGCCAGCAGTTTCCCTAGCGGGGGAAGCTCCTACAATGAG.

On this clone itself: The read terminates 3 residues ahead of where the CDR3 ends, so the germline J gene completes it. The gene calls are TRBV5-1 and TRBJ1-1; 8 positions agree with TRBD1. CDR1 and CDR2 (germline): SGHRS, YFSETQ. With V trimmed by 6 bases and J by 5 bases, 12 bases remained unmatched. The length of the CDR3 is 15 residues. The sequenced part of the CDR3 DNA is TGCGCCAGCAACCAACCAGACAGGGGAGGAACTGAA. Translation: CASNQPDRGGTE. Given in full, the CDR3 is CASNQPDRGGTEAFF.